A selection of T cell receptor beta chains follows, all from one sample in a study of T cells in Graves' hyperthyroidism and ophthalmopathy. TCRdb analysed the multiplex PCR reads with MiXCR anew, one entry per CDR3 protein. This sample yields over 200,000 distinct CDR3 sequences, of which less than 15% are seen a single time; more than 10% belongs to the top ten. Input material: blood. The receptor set was obtained from a woman aged 40 to 50 with Graves' hyperthyroidism that later progressed to Graves' ophthalmopathy. The CDR3 runs from the conserved cysteine through the conserved F or W. D genes are given only for firm matches. Clone sizes are given selectively: once, few, many, or a class where the clone is expanded.

.	TRBV20-1	.	TRBJ1-6	TGCAGTACGACCGACCGTTATGGGAATTCACCCCTCCACTTT	CSTTDRYGNSPLHF
.	TRBV7-8	few	TRBJ1-2	TGTGCCAGCAGCTCAGATGATCAGGGGAAAGCCTATGGCTACACCTTC	CASSSDDQGKAYGYTF
.	TRBV9	.	TRBJ2-6	TGCGCCAGCAGCTTGGGGCAACAACCTGGGGCCAACGTCCTGACTTTC	CASSLGQQPGANVLTF
.	TRBV27	many	TRBJ2-1	TGTGCCAGCACCCCCGGGACTCCGAATGAGCAGTTCTTC	CASTPGTPNEQFF
.	TRBV7-2	many	TRBJ1-1	TGTGCCAGCAGCTTAGGACCACTCGAAGCTTTCTTT	CASSLGPLEAFF
.	TRBV15	many	TRBJ2-7	TGTGCCACCAGCAGAGTGGGACAAGGCTACGAGCAGTACTTC	CATSRVGQGYEQYF
.	TRBV20-1	.	TRBJ2-5	TGCAGTGCTAGGGGGGCTTTGCCCCTGGGGGGCCAAGAGACCCAGTACTTC	CSARGALPLGGQETQYF
.	TRBV28	many	TRBJ2-7	TGTGCCAGCAGTTACTCAGCAAGCTCCTACGAGCAGTACTTC	CASSYSASSYEQYF
.	TRBV28	many	TRBJ1-1	TGTGCCAGCAGTTTCTACAGGGACCCTAAGGTAGAAGCTTTCTTT	CASSFYRDPKVEAFF
.	TRBV29-1	.	TRBJ2-7	TGCAGCGTCGAGGACGACGATACCTACGAGCAGTACTTC	CSVEDDDTYEQYF
TRBD2	TRBV11-2	many	TRBJ2-1	TGTGCCAGCAGCTCCATAGCGGGAAAAGGTAATGAGCAGTTCTTC	CASSSIAGKGNEQFF
.	TRBV18	many	TRBJ2-5	TGTGCCAGCTCACCACAGTCAAGACAAAAGACCCAGTACTTC	CASSPQSRQKTQYF